Following are 11 T cell receptor beta chains from one sample sequenced in a study of blood T cells in healthy people across ages. The use of a sample-barcoded 5' primer and a J-beta primer mix characterized a second PCR of roughly 6 to 11 cycles. A single record per CDR3 protein comes from TCRdb applying MiXCR to the 5' RACE reads. The sample yields 700,000 to 950,000 distinct CDR3 sequences, roughly 45% seen once. Sequencing was performed on blood. The receptors originated from a woman aged 60-75 years in good health.

The chain joins TRBV3-1 to TRBJ2-2; 8 bases line up with TRBD1. Trimming removed 1 base from V and 6 bases from J; junction bases left unmatched: 10. Germline V gene sequence: CDR1 LGHDT, CDR2 YNNKEL (reference sequence). CDR3 length: 17 residues. CDR3 loop: CASSQVRQGARAGELFF. The CDR3 DNA sequence: TGTGCCAGCAGCCAAGTTAGGCAGGGGGCGCGAGCCGGGGAGCTGTTTTTT.

This clonotype was counted only a few times. The chain uses TRBV18 and TRBJ2-5; D uncertain. The germline gives CDR1 KGHSH, CDR2 LQKENI. The CDR3 covers 15 residues. The ends were cut back, 3 bases at V and 3 bases at J, with 14 bases in the middle. The CDR3 DNA follows: TGTGCCAGCTCACCCCCATCCGTGGGCGAAGAGACCCAGTACTTC. Encoded protein: CASSPPSVGEETQYF.

The rearrangement uses TRBV28 and TRBJ1-1; D unclear. The CDR3 covers 12 residues. Germline V lookup: CDR1 MDHEN, CDR2 SYDVKM. The V gene lost 7 bases and the J gene lost 1 base, with 7 bases spanning the gap. The CDR3 DNA follows: TGTGCCAGCACCCTAGGGAACACTGAAGCTTTCTTT. The encoded protein is CASTLGNTEAFF.

The sample holds a few counts of this clonotype. This chain connects TRBV11-2 to TRBJ2-5, with no clear D. Trimming cost V 4 bases and J 5 bases, with 8 bases left between them. The CDR3 has 12 residues. CDR1 is SGHAT and CDR2 is FQNNGV in the germline V gene. The CDR3 sequence: CASSSSSETQYF. The CDR3 DNA reads as TGTGCCAGCAGCTCATCCTCCGAGACCCAGTACTTC.

The chain recombines TRBV5-1 with TRBJ2-2; TRBD1 is a possible D gene (7 bases). Germline V gene lookup returns CDR1 SGHRS and CDR2 YFSETQ. V lost 4 bases and J lost 3, with 16 bases in between. The CDR3 is 16 amino acids. This CDR3 is CASSTWTGGDTGELFF. In nucleotides, the CDR3 is TGCGCCAGCAGCACCTGGACAGGCGGGGACACCGGGGAGCTGTTTTTT.

This clonotype came up many times. The chain is built from TRBV19 and TRBJ2-1, with 10 bases lining up with TRBD2. The CDR3 has 16 residues. CDR1 is LNHDA, CDR2 SQIVND, per germline (reference sequence). V lost 0 bases, J lost 7 bases, and 6 bases stayed unmatched. The CDR3: CASSIDFDSGRNEQFF. CDR3 DNA sequence: TGTGCCAGTAGTATAGATTTTGATAGCGGGAGGAATGAGCAGTTCTTC.

The chain uses TRBV20-1 and TRBJ2-7, with no clear D. The germline V and J ends were trimmed by 8 bases and 10 bases, with 21 bases remaining between them. There are 12 residues in the CDR3. Germline values: CDR1 DFQATT, CDR2 SNEGSKA (reference sequence). CDR3 DNA: TGCAGTCCTCGGGCACCGCAAGAGCCCCAGTACTTC. As protein: CSPRAPQEPQYF.

The V gene is TRBV18, the J gene TRBJ2-5, with a possible D match to TRBD1 (6 bases). CDR1 KGHSH and CDR2 LQKENI come from the germline V gene. The CDR3 has 11 amino acids. Trimming left V 8 bases short and J 11 bases short, with 15 bases between. This CDR3 is CASRQDNEQYF. DNA of the CDR3: TGTGCCAGCCGACAGGACAATGAGCAGTACTTC. The variable domain in full, completed from reference TRBV18 and TRBJ2-5, reads NAGVMQNPRHLVRRRGQEARLRCSPMKGHSHVYWYRQLPEEGLKFMVYLQKENIIDESGMPKERFSAEFPKEGPSILRIQQVVRGDSAAYFCASRQDNEQYFGPGTRLLVL.

The rearrangement uses TRBV20-1 and TRBJ2-1; 8 positions match TRBD2. Germline values: CDR1 DFQATT, CDR2 SNEGSKA (reference sequence). J was trimmed by 3 bases and V by 7 bases; bases with no gene match: 5. The CDR3 covers 13 residues. CDR3 region: CSVQRGIYNEQFF. The CDR3 DNA sequence: TGCAGTGTCCAGCGGGGGATCTACAATGAGCAGTTCTTC.

The J gene is TRBJ1-2, the V gene TRBV18; 9 bases agree with TRBD1. This CDR3 has 16 residues. CDR1 is KGHSH and CDR2 is LQKENI in the germline V gene. V lost 1 base, J lost 2 bases, and 5 bases stayed unmatched. CDR3 DNA: TGTGCCAGCTCACCACAGTCGGACAGGGGAAACTATGGCTACACCTTC. Its translation is CASSPQSDRGNYGYTF.

This clonotype was picked up many times. This chain connects TRBV29-1 to TRBJ2-5; a weak D match, TRBD2 (6 bases). CDR3 size: 15 residues. The germline CDR1 and CDR2 sequences are SQVTM and ANQGSEA. V gave up 3 bases and J gave up 3 bases, with 17 bases separating them. CDR3 sequence reads: CSVEAGLVTKETQYF. The CDR3 coding sequence is TGCAGCGTTGAGGCGGGGTTGGTGACAAAAGAGACCCAGTACTTC.